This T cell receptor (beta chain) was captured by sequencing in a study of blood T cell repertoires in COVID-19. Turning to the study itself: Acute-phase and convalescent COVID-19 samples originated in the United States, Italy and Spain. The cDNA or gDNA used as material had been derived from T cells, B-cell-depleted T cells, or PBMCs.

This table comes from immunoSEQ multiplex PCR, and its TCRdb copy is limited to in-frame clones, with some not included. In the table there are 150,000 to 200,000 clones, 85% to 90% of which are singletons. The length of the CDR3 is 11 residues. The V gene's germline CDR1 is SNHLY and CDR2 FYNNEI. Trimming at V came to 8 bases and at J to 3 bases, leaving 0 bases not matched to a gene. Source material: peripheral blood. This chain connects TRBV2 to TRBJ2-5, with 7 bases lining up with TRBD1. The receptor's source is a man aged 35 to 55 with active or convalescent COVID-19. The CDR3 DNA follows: TGTGCCAGCGGGACAGAAGAGACCCAGTACTTC. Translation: CASGTEETQYF.